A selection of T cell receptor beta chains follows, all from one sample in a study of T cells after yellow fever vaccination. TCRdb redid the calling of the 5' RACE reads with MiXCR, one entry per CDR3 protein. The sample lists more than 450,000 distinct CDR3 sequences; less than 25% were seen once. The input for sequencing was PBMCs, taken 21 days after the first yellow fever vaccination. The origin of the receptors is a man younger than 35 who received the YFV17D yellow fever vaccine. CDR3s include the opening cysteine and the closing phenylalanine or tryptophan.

CDR3 protein: CASSFARGTEAFF
J gene: TRBJ1-1
V gene: TRBV12-3/TRBV12-4

CDR3 protein: CASSLEESTDTQYF
J gene: TRBJ2-3
V gene: TRBV7-2

CDR3 protein: CSARDGGITGNTIYF
J gene: TRBJ1-3
V gene: TRBV20-1

CDR3 protein: CASSLDPVYSGEQYF
J gene: TRBJ2-7
V gene: TRBV5-1

CDR3 protein: CAIRDSKGPDTQYF
J gene: TRBJ2-3
V gene: TRBV10-3

CDR3 protein: CASSTGTSVNEQFF
J gene: TRBJ2-1
V gene: TRBV9

CDR3 protein: CSASTRTNTGELFF
J gene: TRBJ2-2
V gene: TRBV20-1

CDR3 protein: CASSLVTVSNQPQHF
J gene: TRBJ1-5
V gene: TRBV12-3/TRBV12-4

CDR3 protein: CASSVDRGSSPLHF
J gene: TRBJ1-6
V gene: TRBV2

CDR3 protein: CASSQVRTGELFF
J gene: TRBJ2-2
V gene: TRBV14

CDR3 protein: CASSVAGGGFTDTQYF
J gene: TRBJ2-3
V gene: TRBV9

CDR3 protein: CASSLSGGLPKETQYF
J gene: TRBJ2-5
V gene: TRBV7-9

CDR3 protein: CASSVASGGLNEQFF
J gene: TRBJ2-1
V gene: TRBV9

CDR3 protein: CASSLDRDRGRAETQYF
J gene: TRBJ2-5
V gene: TRBV11-2

CDR3 protein: CAIGHRLYNEQFF
J gene: TRBJ2-1
V gene: TRBV7-8

CDR3 protein: CASSHRGRGEKLFF
J gene: TRBJ1-4
V gene: TRBV25-1

CDR3 protein: CASSVAMDSHLGLKSNYGYTF
J gene: TRBJ1-2
V gene: TRBV9

CDR3 protein: CASSLAGTGINYEQYF
J gene: TRBJ2-7
V gene: TRBV7-2

CDR3 protein: CASSLGHREANEKLFF
J gene: TRBJ1-4
V gene: TRBV5-1

CDR3 protein: CASTPKGVMGYEQYF
J gene: TRBJ2-7
V gene: TRBV2

CDR3 protein: CASSFNRYRDNEAFF
J gene: TRBJ1-1
V gene: TRBV11-1

CDR3 protein: CASSRPTGANVLTF
J gene: TRBJ2-6
V gene: TRBV5-6

CDR3 protein: CATSESPQGSQPQHF
J gene: TRBJ1-5
V gene: TRBV24-1

CDR3 protein: CASRIRQGAAADTQYF
J gene: TRBJ2-3
V gene: TRBV6-1

CDR3 protein: CAWSRQGGYEQYF
J gene: TRBJ2-7
V gene: TRBV30

CDR3 protein: CASSSRGGANEKLFF
J gene: TRBJ1-4
V gene: TRBV6-5

CDR3 protein: CASSQSHPENTEAFF
J gene: TRBJ1-1
V gene: TRBV4-3

CDR3 protein: CASSASGGDYGYTF
J gene: TRBJ1-2
V gene: TRBV25-1

CDR3 protein: CASSQGGLAGGQGETQYF
J gene: TRBJ2-5
V gene: TRBV4-2

CDR3 protein: CASSYNSNTEAFF
J gene: TRBJ1-1
V gene: TRBV6-2/TRBV6-3

CDR3 protein: CSVPGTGKTGELFF
J gene: TRBJ2-2
V gene: TRBV29-1

CDR3 protein: CASSPRGQYNEQFF
J gene: TRBJ2-1
V gene: TRBV19

CDR3 protein: CASSFLQYNEQFF
J gene: TRBJ2-1
V gene: TRBV12-3/TRBV12-4

CDR3 protein: CSARDARGNTEAFF
J gene: TRBJ1-1
V gene: TRBV20-1

CDR3 protein: CASSSPGPHSPLHF
J gene: TRBJ1-6
V gene: TRBV5-1

CDR3 protein: CASSPGQGPNTEAFF
J gene: TRBJ1-1
V gene: TRBV5-1

CDR3 protein: CASSEGLYEQYF
J gene: TRBJ2-7
V gene: TRBV21-1

CDR3 protein: CASSMGGIGGTQYF
J gene: TRBJ2-5
V gene: TRBV19

CDR3 protein: CASSLQETRTGELFF
J gene: TRBJ2-2
V gene: TRBV7-9

CDR3 protein: CSASNHQNNEQFF
J gene: TRBJ2-1
V gene: TRBV20-1

CDR3 protein: CASRRDRARQETQYF
J gene: TRBJ2-5
V gene: TRBV7-2

CDR3 protein: CSASKVSEAYGYTF
J gene: TRBJ1-2
V gene: TRBV20-1

CDR3 protein: CASISTPSGGGASDTQYF
J gene: TRBJ2-3
V gene: TRBV27

CDR3 protein: CASSTRQGKAFNEQFF
J gene: TRBJ2-1
V gene: TRBV7-3

CDR3 protein: CASSEEVAGPRTDTQYF
J gene: TRBJ2-3
V gene: TRBV6-1

CDR3 protein: CASSYGVPGELFF
J gene: TRBJ2-2
V gene: TRBV6-5

CDR3 protein: CASSLVAGSGGTDTQYF
J gene: TRBJ2-3
V gene: TRBV7-2

CDR3 protein: CASNDPLRGVEQETQYF
J gene: TRBJ2-5
V gene: TRBV7-2

CDR3 protein: CASSQVGTEIYYGYTF
J gene: TRBJ1-2
V gene: TRBV4-2

CDR3 protein: CASSFLRLEKLFF
J gene: TRBJ1-4
V gene: TRBV28

CDR3 protein: CASSRDRTGSNTGELFF
J gene: TRBJ2-2
V gene: TRBV4-1

CDR3 protein: CSALKASPTQYF
J gene: TRBJ2-5
V gene: TRBV20-1

CDR3 protein: CASSTGNEAFF
J gene: TRBJ1-1
V gene: TRBV5-1

CDR3 protein: CAILDRGPGNTIYF
J gene: TRBJ1-3
V gene: TRBV10-3

CDR3 protein: CASSIGPGRQETQYF
J gene: TRBJ2-5
V gene: TRBV19

CDR3 protein: CASSLGSEQFF
J gene: TRBJ2-1
V gene: TRBV5-1

CDR3 protein: CSARVFGAGVNTGELFF
J gene: TRBJ2-2
V gene: TRBV20-1

CDR3 protein: CASSARQDQANYGYTF
J gene: TRBJ1-2
V gene: TRBV12-3/TRBV12-4

CDR3 protein: CASSKGSLGSPLHF
J gene: TRBJ1-6
V gene: TRBV7-3